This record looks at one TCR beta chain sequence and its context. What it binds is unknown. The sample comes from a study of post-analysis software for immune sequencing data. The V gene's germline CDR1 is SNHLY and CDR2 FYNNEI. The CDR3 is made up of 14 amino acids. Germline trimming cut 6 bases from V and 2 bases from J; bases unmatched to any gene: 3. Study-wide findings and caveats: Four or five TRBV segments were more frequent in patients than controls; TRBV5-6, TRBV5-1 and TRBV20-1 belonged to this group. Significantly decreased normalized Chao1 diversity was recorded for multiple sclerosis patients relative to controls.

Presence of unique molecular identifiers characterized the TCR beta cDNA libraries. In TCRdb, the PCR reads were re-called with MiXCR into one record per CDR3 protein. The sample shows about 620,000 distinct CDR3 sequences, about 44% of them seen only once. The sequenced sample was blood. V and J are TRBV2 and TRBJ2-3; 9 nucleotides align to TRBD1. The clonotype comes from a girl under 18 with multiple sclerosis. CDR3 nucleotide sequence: TGTGCCAGCAGACGGGACAGGGACACAGATACGCAGTATTTT. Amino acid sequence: CASRRDRDTDTQYF.